These 29 T cell receptor beta chains were sequenced from one sample in a study of memory CD4+ T cells and cytomegalovirus serostatus. The repertoire was sequenced with immunoSEQ multiplex PCR; TCRdb's copy has only in-frame clones and lacks some. Among approximately 65,000 clones, more than 70% were seen once, and the ten largest hold roughly 1%. Single viable CD3+CD4+CD8-CD45RO+ cells were sorted as the memory CD4+ T cells. Sequencing was performed on memory CD4+ T cells from blood. The receptors originated from an adult in good health and CMV-seronegative.

The V and J genes are TRBV5-1 and TRBJ1-1; 7 bases match TRBD1. V lost 0 bases, J lost 11 bases, and 7 bases stayed unmatched. The CDR3 covers 13 residues. Germline CDR1 SGHRS, CDR2 YFSETQ. Here the CDR3 DNA reads TGCGCCAGCAGCTTGGAGGCGGGACAGCAGGCTTTCTTT. As protein: CASSLEAGQQAFF. Using reference TRBV5-1 and TRBJ1-1 for the parts outside the CDR3, the full variable domain is KAGVTQTPRYLIKTRGQQVTLSCSPISGHRSVSWYQQTPGQGLQFLFEYFSETQRNKGNFPGRFSGRQFSNSRSEMNVSTLELGDSALYLCASSLEAGQQAFFGQGTRLTVV.

CDR3 loop: CASSLVYPTYEQYF. In nucleotides, the CDR3 is TGTGCCAGCAGCTTGGTATACCCGACCTACGAGCAGTACTTC. The rearrangement links TRBV7-2 to TRBJ2-7; no clear D gene. There are 14 residues in the CDR3. Between the trimmed V and J ends, which lost 3 bases and 2 bases, there was a span of 11 bases. Per germline, CDR1 SGHTA and CDR2 FQGNSA.

On this clone itself: The sample contains more than one DNA sequence encoding this CDR3. The chain has TRBV28 and TRBJ2-3; D remains ambiguous. The V gene's germline CDR1 is MDHEN and CDR2 SYDVKM. The V end was cut by 4 bases, the J end by 3 bases, with 5 bases between. This CDR3 has 12 amino acids. CDR3 sequence: CASSSGTDTQYF. DNA of the CDR3: TGTGCCAGCAGTTCTGGGACAGATACGCAGTATTTT.

J is TRBJ2-1 and V is TRBV7-2; D remains unclear. The CDR3 is made up of 16 amino acids. Trimming cost V 6 bases and J 2 bases, with 17 bases left between them. CDR1 SGHTA and CDR2 FQGNSA come from the germline V gene. For the CDR3, the DNA is TGTGCCAGCAGTCACACCCAGACAAGGACCTACAATGAGCAGTTCTTC. Translated: CASSHTQTRTYNEQFF. Based on the CDR3 plus reference TRBV7-2 and TRBJ2-1, the full variable domain is GAGVSQSPSNKVTEKGKDVELRCDPISGHTALYWYRQSLGQGLEFLIYFQGNSAPDKSGLPSDRFSAERTGGSVSTLTIQRTQQEDSAVYLCASSHTQTRTYNEQFFGPGTRLTVL.

Here the CDR3 reads CSVEDQSTDTQYF. The DNA of the CDR3 is TGCAGCGTTGAAGATCAGAGCACAGATACGCAGTATTTT. This chain links TRBV29-1 with TRBJ2-3; D unresolved. Between the trimmed V and J ends, which lost 0 bases and 0 bases, there was a span of 4 bases. Germline V lookup: CDR1 SQVTM, CDR2 ANQGSEA. The CDR3 extends over 13 amino acids.

This clone was counted a few times. Here the CDR3 DNA reads TGTGCCAGCAGCTCATTAAGGGACAGGGGGACTGAAAAACTGTTTTTT. Protein: CASSSLRDRGTEKLFF. The chain combines TRBV7-6 with TRBJ1-4, with 11 bases that match TRBD1. This CDR3 has 16 residues. Trimming removed 4 bases from V and 7 bases from J; junction bases left unmatched: 8. CDR1 is SGHVS, CDR2 FNYEAQ, per germline.

The chain links TRBV30 to TRBJ1-5; D unclear. CDR1 is GTSNPN and CDR2 is SVGIG in the germline V gene (reference sequence). V lost 1 base, J lost 2 bases, and 6 bases lay in between. The CDR3 is 13 residues long. The CDR3 nucleotides are TGTGCCTGGAGTGAGGACGGCAATCAGCCCCAGCATTTT. Its protein product is CAWSEDGNQPQHF.

The V gene is TRBV11-3, the J gene TRBJ1-1; D call uncertain. CDR1 and CDR2 (germline): SGHNT, YENEEA. This CDR3 is built from 13 residues. V gave up 5 bases and J gave up 1 base, with 8 bases separating them. CDR3 protein: CASSEHENTEAFF. The CDR3 coding sequence is TGTGCCAGCAGCGAACACGAGAACACTGAAGCTTTCTTT.

The chain links TRBV5-6 to TRBJ2-4, with a possible D match to TRBD1 (6 bases). CDR3 length: 13 residues. Germline lookup yields CDR1 SGHDT and CDR2 YYEEEE. V was clipped by 1 base and J by 10 bases, with 12 bases between them. CDR3 DNA: TGTGCCAGCAGCTTGTTAGACAGGCGAATTCAGTACTTC. It is translated as CASSLLDRRIQYF.

Written as DNA, the CDR3 is TGCGCCAGCACGGGACAGGCCGGGGAGACCCAGTACTTC. Amino acid sequence: CASTGQAGETQYF. This chain links TRBV10-2 with TRBJ2-5; 8 bases map to TRBD1. The ends lost 7 bases at V and 5 bases at J; junction bases unmatched: 6. The CDR3 spans 13 residues. Germline V lookup: CDR1 WSHSY, CDR2 SAAADI.

The J gene is TRBJ2-5, the V gene TRBV30; 15 nucleotides align to TRBD2. This CDR3 is 14 amino acids long. With 8 bases clipped from V and 6 bases from J, the junction kept 7 bases outside the gene matches. Germline V gene sequence: CDR1 GTSNPN, CDR2 SVGIG (reference sequence). CDR3 bases: TGTGCCCGTTCGGGACTAGCGGGAGGCCAGACCCAGTACTTC. This codes for CARSGLAGGQTQYF.

This chain joins TRBV6-4 and TRBJ2-2, with TRBD2 matching over 10 bases. Germline CDR1 reads MRHNA; CDR2 reads SNTAGT. The CDR3 covers 18 residues. J lost 2 bases, V lost 5 bases, and 11 bases had no gene match. The CDR3 sequence is CASSFLAGANINTGELFF. As DNA, the CDR3 is TGTGCCAGCAGTTTCCTAGCGGGAGCCAACATTAACACCGGGGAGCTGTTTTTT.

The chain carries TRBV4-1 and TRBJ1-3, with D possibly being TRBD1 (5 bases). CDR1 is MGHRA and CDR2 is YSYEKL in the germline V gene. V gave up 0 bases and J gave up 4 bases, with 7 bases separating them. This CDR3 has 14 residues. In DNA, the CDR3 is TGCGCCAGCAGCCAAGACCACAGGGGAAACACCATATATTTT. This codes for CASSQDHRGNTIYF.

The rearrangement uses TRBV6-5 and TRBJ1-2; perhaps TRBD1 as D (6 bases). V was trimmed by 2 bases and J by 8 bases, leaving 18 bases between them. Germline V gene data show CDR1 as MNHEY and CDR2 as SVGAGI. The CDR3 is 15 amino acids. CDR3 coding DNA: TGTGCCAGCAGTTACCGTCGAAAGGGGGATGGAGGCTACACCTTC. Amino acids: CASSYRRKGDGGYTF.

The chain has TRBV7-2 and TRBJ2-7; 7 bases are a match to TRBD2. CDR3 length: 15 amino acids. Germline CDR1 and CDR2: SGHTA and FQGNSA. Trimming took 4 bases from V and 2 from J; bases not matched to a gene: 8. The CDR3 here is CASSSNGGSAYEQYF. CDR3 nucleotide sequence: TGTGCCAGCAGCTCCAACGGGGGGAGCGCCTACGAGCAGTACTTC.

The chain employs TRBV7-6 and TRBJ1-1; 8 positions match TRBD1. Trimming removed 2 bases from V and 4 bases from J; junction bases left unmatched: 12. Germline loops: CDR1 SGHVS, CDR2 FNYEAQ. This CDR3 has 17 residues. The CDR3: CASSLRPRGQGTTEAFF. In DNA, the CDR3 is TGTGCCAGCAGCTTACGTCCCAGGGGGCAGGGGACCACTGAAGCTTTCTTT.

This clone was picked up a small number of times. The chain employs TRBV19 and TRBJ2-6, with D possibly TRBD1 on 5 matching bases. This CDR3 contains 15 residues. The germline V gene has CDR1 LNHDA and CDR2 SQIVND (reference sequence). Trimming cost V 5 bases and J 1 base, with 9 bases left between them. This chain's CDR3 is CASSWGRSGANVLTF. Here the CDR3 DNA reads TGTGCCAGTAGTTGGGGCAGATCTGGGGCCAACGTCCTGACTTTC.

V usage is TRBV30 and J usage is TRBJ2-7; 9 bases line up with TRBD1. The germline CDR1 and CDR2 sequences are GTSNPN and SVGIG (reference sequence). CDR3 size: 16 residues. The ends lost 3 bases at V and 0 bases at J; junction bases unmatched: 9. CDR3 sequence reads: CAWREPGTGFSYEQYF. The CDR3, as DNA: TGTGCCTGGAGAGAGCCCGGGACAGGGTTCTCCTACGAGCAGTACTTC.

V gene TRBV27 combines with J gene TRBJ2-7, with 8 bases aligning to TRBD1. The CDR3 consists of 13 residues. Germline V gene lookup returns CDR1 MNHEY and CDR2 SMNVEV (reference sequence). V lost 2 bases, J lost 13 bases, and 10 bases stayed unmatched. The chain's CDR3 is CASSLDYAGGVYF. Written as DNA, the CDR3 is TGTGCCAGCAGTTTAGATTATGCAGGGGGCGTATACTTC.

This chain links TRBV19 with TRBJ2-5; D is ambiguous. The ends were cut back, 5 bases at V and 5 bases at J, with 12 bases in the middle. There are 13 residues in the CDR3. The germline gives CDR1 LNHDA, CDR2 SQIVND (reference sequence). The CDR3 is CASSHPTGETQYF. The DNA for the CDR3 is TGTGCCAGTAGTCATCCGACCGGGGAGACCCAGTACTTC.

This chain connects TRBV19 to TRBJ1-5, with TRBD1 matching 8 bases. Per germline, CDR1 LNHDA and CDR2 SQIVND (reference sequence). The CDR3 is 17 amino acids. The trim removed 6 bases at V and 6 bases at J, leaving 16 bases unmatched. This CDR3 is CASRSPLQGAQRQPQHF. DNA for the CDR3: TGTGCCAGTAGATCCCCCCTTCAGGGGGCACAGCGTCAGCCCCAGCATTTT.

This rearrangement joins TRBV11-2 to TRBJ1-6; tentative D call: TRBD1 (5 bases). The CDR3 spans 14 residues. V was trimmed by 3 bases and J by 10 bases, leaving 13 bases between them. Germline loops: CDR1 SGHAT, CDR2 FQNNGV. This chain's CDR3 is CASSFGGARSPLHF. CDR3 nucleotide sequence: TGTGCCAGCAGCTTTGGAGGGGCGCGGTCACCCCTCCACTTT.

The chain combines TRBV7-8 with TRBJ2-5; D is possibly TRBD2 (5 bases). This CDR3 comprises 15 residues. Germline V CDR1 and CDR2: SGHVS, FQNEAQ. The V end was cut by 1 base, the J end by 4 bases, with 13 bases between. CDR3 nucleotide sequence: TGTGCCAGCAGCTTAGGACTAAGCGTAATAGAGACCCAGTACTTC. It is translated as CASSLGLSVIETQYF.

The rearrangement uses TRBV29-1 and TRBJ2-7; TRBD1 matches at 7 bases. From germline, CDR1 is SQVTM and CDR2 ANQGSEA. V was clipped by 6 bases and J by 2 bases; unmatched bases: 4. This CDR3 is 12 amino acids long. The CDR3 sequence is CSVVDRAYEQYF. In DNA form, the CDR3 reads TGCAGCGTGGTAGACAGGGCCTACGAGCAGTACTTC.

This clone was recorded only once. The genes are TRBV18 and TRBJ1-1; D is undetermined. Trimming took 2 bases from V and 6 from J, leaving 10 bases between them. Germline V gene sequence: CDR1 KGHSH, CDR2 LQKENI. The CDR3 is 13 residues long. The CDR3 loop reads CASSPEYWSEAFF. The CDR3 DNA is TGTGCCAGCTCACCAGAATACTGGTCTGAAGCTTTCTTT.

This sequence joins TRBV7-8 and TRBJ2-7; 10 bases agree with TRBD1. The CDR3 totals 15 residues. The ends lost 5 bases at V and 7 bases at J; junction bases unmatched: 11. Germline V gene sequence: CDR1 SGHVS, CDR2 FQNEAQ. The DNA of the CDR3 is TGTGCCAGCAGCGCCCCGGGACAGGGGAGACGAGAGCAGTACTTC. This gives the protein CASSAPGQGRREQYF.

The chain employs TRBV5-1 and TRBJ2-7, with 11 bases matching TRBD1. CDR3 length: 16 amino acids. J lost 1 base, V lost 0 bases, and 3 bases had no gene match. Germline values: CDR1 SGHRS, CDR2 YFSETQ. The CDR3 region is CASSLAGTGGSYEQYF. The DNA for the CDR3 is TGCGCCAGCAGCTTGGCCGGGACAGGGGGTTCCTACGAGCAGTACTTC.

The chain joins TRBV7-8 to TRBJ1-1, with D unclear. V was shortened by 5 bases and J by 8 bases, with 3 bases between the two germline ends. This CDR3 is 9 amino acids long. Germline CDR1 is SGHVS and CDR2 is FQNEAQ. The CDR3 coding sequence is TGTGCCAGCAGCCCGGAAGCTTTCTTT. Translation gives CASSPEAFF. Variable domain in full (rest from reference TRBV7-8 and TRBJ1-1): GAGVSQSPRYKVAKRGQDVALRCDPISGHVSLFWYQQALGQGPEFLTYFQNEAQLDKSGLPSDRFFAERPEGSVSTLKIQRTQQEDSAVYLCASSPEAFFGQGTRLTVV.

This chain uses TRBV4-1 with TRBJ2-7; either TRBD1 or TRBD2 may fit D (5 bases each). This CDR3 is 16 amino acids long. Looked up from germline, CDR1 is MGHRA and CDR2 is YSYEKL. V gave up 1 base and J gave up 0 bases, with 13 bases separating them. The CDR3 loop is CASSQGPWGSSYEQYF. CDR3 DNA sequence: TGCGCCAGCAGCCAAGGGCCGTGGGGGAGCTCCTACGAGCAGTACTTC.